The 30 T cell receptor beta chains listed next were all sequenced from one sample in a study of T-cell memory formation after mild COVID-19. Each CDR3 protein is one row after TCRdb ran MiXCR on the 5' RACE reads. This sample has a few hundred thousand distinct CDR3 sequences, with more than 20% found just once. Sequenced: PBMCs or a T cell subset sorted from them (not recorded which). The receptors stem from an adult woman who had mild COVID-19 (a few samples of this study predate the infection). Cell type and time point are not known.

In nucleotides, the CDR3 is TGTGCCATCAGTGAATCGGGGGGAACAACTGAAGCTTTCTTT. Translating it yields CAISESGGTTEAFF. This chain links TRBV10-3 with TRBJ1-1; D is possibly TRBD1 (5 bases). The CDR3 extends over 14 amino acids. Germline CDR1 is ENHRY and CDR2 is SYGVKD. The V gene lost 3 bases and the J gene lost 5 bases, with 13 bases spanning the gap.

This clonotype has more than one count but fewer than ten. The chain links TRBV12-3 or TRBV12-4 to TRBJ1-5, with D possibly matching TRBD1 (6 bases). Trimming stripped 3 bases from V and 7 bases from J, with 13 bases between. The CDR3 is made up of 14 amino acids. The CDR3 here is CASSFEGERQPQHF. As DNA, the CDR3 is TGTGCCAGCAGTTTTGAGGGGGAGCGGCAGCCCCAGCATTTT.

The J gene is TRBJ2-1, the V gene TRBV5-1; D is undetermined. The V gene's germline CDR1 is SGHRS and CDR2 YFSETQ. Trimming left V 0 bases short and J 3 bases short, with 7 bases between. This CDR3 contains 14 residues. The CDR3 is CASSLGGVYNEQFF. The CDR3 DNA reads as TGCGCCAGCAGCTTGGGTGGAGTCTACAATGAGCAGTTCTTC.

The chain is built from TRBV11-2 and TRBJ1-3; D is possibly TRBD1 (5 bases). Germline lookup yields CDR1 SGHAT and CDR2 FQNNGV. The CDR3 totals 14 residues. The V end lost 3 bases, the J end lost 8 bases, and 14 bases lay between the germline ends. CDR3 loop: CASSLAGTTDTIYF. The CDR3 coding sequence is TGTGCCAGCAGCTTGGCCGGGACCACGGACACCATATATTTT.

There are a few counts of this clonotype. The chain employs TRBV12-3 or TRBV12-4 and TRBJ1-3, with 7 bases lining up with TRBD1. V shed 6 bases and J 0 bases; nucleotides not matched to a gene: 17. This CDR3 spans 19 amino acids. The CDR3 loop reads CASSRTRQGFLSSGNTIYF. The CDR3 DNA follows: TGTGCCAGCAGCCGTACCCGACAGGGCTTCCTAAGCTCTGGAAACACCATATATTTT.

This clonotype has at least ten counts. Relative to the germline gene, one junction end is altered; a read error may explain this. V and J are TRBV5-1 and TRBJ2-1; perhaps TRBD1 as D (5 bases). This CDR3 region has 13 residues. The germline V gene encodes CDR1 SGHRS and CDR2 YFSETQ. In DNA form, the CDR3 reads TGTGCCAGCAGCTTAGACAGAAACAATGAGCAGTTCTTC. This encodes CASSLDRNNEQFF.

Only a few counts were recorded for this clonotype. The chain has TRBV20-1 and TRBJ2-7; no clear D. V shed 6 bases and J shed 0 bases, with 15 bases lying between them. CDR3 length equals 14 residues. Per germline, CDR1 DFQATT and CDR2 SNEGSKA (reference sequence). CDR3 region: CSAPDLASSYEQYF. DNA of the CDR3: TGCAGTGCCCCTGACCTCGCCAGCTCCTACGAGCAGTACTTC.

This clonotype was seen at least ten times. The chain carries TRBV12-3 or TRBV12-4 and TRBJ2-3; no definite D call. Between the trimmed V and J ends, which lost 3 bases and 4 bases, there was a span of 5 bases. This CDR3 is built from 12 residues. CDR3 sequence: CASSFPPDTQYF. Written as DNA, the CDR3 is TGTGCCAGCAGTTTCCCCCCAGATACGCAGTATTTT.

This clonotype was counted at least ten times. The V and J genes are TRBV10-3 and TRBJ1-6; 9 bases are a match to TRBD1. J was trimmed by 2 bases and V by 3 bases; bases with no gene match: 5. This CDR3 region has 17 residues. Germline CDR1 reads ENHRY; CDR2 reads SYGVKD. CDR3: CAISEGQGYPYNSPLHF. CDR3 nucleotide sequence: TGTGCCATCAGTGAAGGACAGGGGTATCCCTATAATTCACCCCTCCACTTT.

The genes are TRBV29-1 and TRBJ2-6, with D perhaps TRBD2 (6 bases). The germline gives CDR1 SQVTM, CDR2 ANQGSEA. Trimming took 7 bases from V and 0 from J, leaving 16 bases between them. This CDR3 region has 16 residues. The CDR3 DNA follows: TGCAGCGCGGCGGAGGGTTCGAGCTCTGGGGCCAACGTCCTGACTTTC. The encoded protein is CSAAEGSSSGANVLTF.

The chain uses TRBV12-3 or TRBV12-4 and TRBJ2-5; 7 nucleotides agree with TRBD2. Trimming took 7 bases from V and 3 from J; bases not matched to a gene: 11. The CDR3 totals 15 residues. The CDR3 nucleotides are TGTGCCAGCAACTCCCGCCGCGGGAGCAAAGAGACCCAGTACTTC. Amino acid sequence: CASNSRRGSKETQYF.

This chain connects TRBV25-1 to TRBJ1-1, with D possibly matching TRBD1 (6 bases). The CDR3 extends over 15 amino acids. V was clipped by 7 bases and J by 3 bases, with 18 bases between them. Germline loops: CDR1 MGHDK, CDR2 SYGVNS. The CDR3 region is CASNPEGVGDTEAFF. The CDR3 nucleotides read TGTGCCAGCAATCCGGAGGGGGTCGGGGACACTGAAGCTTTCTTT. Full variable domain (missing parts from reference TRBV25-1 and TRBJ1-1): EADIYQTPRYLVIGTGKKITLECSQTMGHDKMYWYQQDPGMELHLIHYSYGVNSTEKGDLSSESTVSRIRTEHFPLTLESARPSHTSQYLCASNPEGVGDTEAFFGQGTRLTVV.

The V and J genes are TRBV10-3 and TRBJ2-1; 12 nucleotides align to TRBD2. Germline assignment: CDR1 ENHRY and CDR2 SYGVKD. V trimming: 4 bases; J trimming: 0 bases; junction bases outside the gene matches: 7. This CDR3 is built from 18 residues. CDR3 coding DNA: TGTGCCATCAGTGCCCTAGCGGGAGGGCCGAGCTCCTACAATGAGCAGTTCTTC. Its translation: CAISALAGGPSSYNEQFF.

The chain is built from TRBV18 and TRBJ2-1; a weak D match, TRBD2 (7 bases). This CDR3 is built from 16 residues. Trimming cost V 3 bases and J 6 bases, with 18 bases left between them. Germline CDR1 reads KGHSH; CDR2 reads LQKENI. CDR3 region: CASSPPWGRGGNEQFF. Here the CDR3 DNA reads TGTGCCAGCTCACCTCCCTGGGGGCGCGGGGGCAATGAGCAGTTCTTC. Supplemented by reference TRBV18 and TRBJ2-1, the full variable domain reads NAGVMQNPRHLVRRRGQEARLRCSPMKGHSHVYWYRQLPEEGLKFMVYLQKENIIDESGMPKERFSAEFPKEGPSILRIQQVVRGDSAAYFCASSPPWGRGGNEQFFGPGTRLTVL.

The table lists this clonotype with a few counts. The chain joins TRBV7-9 to TRBJ2-2; TRBD1 aligns across 9 bases. V lost 2 bases, J lost 5 bases, and 6 bases stayed unmatched. Germline loops: CDR1 SEHNR, CDR2 FQNEAQ (reference sequence). This CDR3 region has 16 residues. The chain's CDR3 is CASSLQGTGLTGELFF. The CDR3 DNA follows: TGTGCCAGCAGCTTACAAGGGACAGGGCTGACCGGGGAGCTGTTTTTT.

This clonotype was counted only a few times. This sequence joins TRBV18 and TRBJ2-1; 7 bases agree with TRBD1. The ends lost 3 bases at V and 4 bases at J; junction bases unmatched: 6. This CDR3 spans 15 amino acids. Germline CDR1 and CDR2: KGHSH and LQKENI. CDR3 nucleotides: TGTGCCAGCTCACCCCCGGGACAGCCGTACAATGAGCAGTTCTTC. This gives the protein CASSPPGQPYNEQFF.

The chain employs TRBV4-1 and TRBJ2-5, with TRBD2 matching 10 bases. CDR1 and CDR2 (germline): MGHRA, YSYEKL. J gave up 4 bases and V 3 bases, and 5 bases lay outside the gene matches. The CDR3 is 15 amino acids. CDR3 nucleotide sequence: TGCGCCAGCAGCCAGCCTCTAGCGGGGGTAGAGACCCAGTACTTC. Translated: CASSQPLAGVETQYF.

The V gene is TRBV19, the J gene TRBJ2-1; 13 nucleotides line up with TRBD2. With V trimmed by 2 bases and J by 1 base, 2 bases remained unmatched. The CDR3 runs 17 residues. Germline V gene sequence: CDR1 LNHDA, CDR2 SQIVND (reference sequence). The CDR3 coding sequence is TGTGCCAGTAGTATAACTAGCGGGAGGGTTTCCTACAATGAGCAGTTCTTC. Translation gives CASSITSGRVSYNEQFF.

The chain uses TRBV5-1 and TRBJ1-6; 7 bases align to TRBD1. V was clipped by 6 bases and J by 8 bases; unmatched bases: 8. CDR1 is SGHRS and CDR2 is YFSETQ in the germline V gene. The CDR3 has 14 amino acids. The CDR3 sequence is CASTLRQGDSPLHF. For the CDR3, the DNA is TGCGCCAGCACCCTTCGACAGGGCGATTCACCCCTCCACTTT. Looking up the rest from reference TRBV5-1 and TRBJ1-6 gives the full variable domain: KAGVTQTPRYLIKTRGQQVTLSCSPISGHRSVSWYQQTPGQGLQFLFEYFSETQRNKGNFPGRFSGRQFSNSRSEMNVSTLELGDSALYLCASTLRQGDSPLHFGNGTRLTVT.

Only a few counts were recorded for this clonotype. V and J are TRBV5-6 and TRBJ2-7; 7 bases agree with TRBD2. The CDR3 length is 14 residues. The germline gives CDR1 SGHDT, CDR2 YYEEEE. After removal of 4 bases from V and 1 base from J, the junction contained 5 bases not matched to a gene. Here the CDR3 reads CASSLGGYSYEQYF. The CDR3 nucleotides read TGTGCCAGCAGCCTGGGGGGGTATTCCTACGAGCAGTACTTC.

This chain uses TRBV4-1 with TRBJ2-7; D unclear. Deletions cut 0 bases from V and 0 bases from J, with 9 bases between. This CDR3 has 15 residues. Germline-derived CDR1 and CDR2 are MGHRA and YSYEKL. In nucleotides, the CDR3 is TGCGCCAGCAGCCAAGATTCCTGGGCCTCCTACGAGCAGTACTTC. Translation gives CASSQDSWASYEQYF.

CDR3 sequence (DNA): TGTGCCAGCAGTTACTCGTCTAGCGGGGGTTACCAAGAGACCCAGTACTTC. Protein: CASSYSSSGGYQETQYF. The genes are TRBV6-6 and TRBJ2-5; TRBD2 matches 10 bases. The CDR3 consists of 17 residues. With 0 bases clipped from V and 0 bases from J, the junction kept 4 bases outside the gene matches. Per the germline V gene, CDR1 is MNHNY and CDR2 is SVGAGI (reference sequence).

This rearrangement joins TRBV20-1 to TRBJ2-3; TRBD1 agrees at 7 bases. The CDR3 consists of 18 residues. V shed 1 base, J shed 0 bases, and the junction held 13 bases outside the gene matches. Per the germline V gene, CDR1 is DFQATT and CDR2 is SNEGSKA (reference sequence). In DNA, the CDR3 is TGCAGTGCTAGAGCCTATCAATTCCCGGGACAGAGCACAGATACGCAGTATTTT. Translating gives CSARAYQFPGQSTDTQYF.

This clonotype was detected ten times or more. The chain couples TRBV12-3 or TRBV12-4 to TRBJ1-5; no firm D call. The V end was cut by 3 bases, the J end by 1 base, with 7 bases between. The CDR3 extends over 14 amino acids. CDR3 DNA: TGTGCCAGCAGTTTGCCCCGAAGCAATCAGCCCCAGCATTTT. This codes for CASSLPRSNQPQHF.

This clonotype was counted a few times. The chain recombines TRBV19 with TRBJ2-4; D possibly matches TRBD1 or TRBD2 (5 bases each). The germline V and J ends were trimmed by 3 bases and 1 base, with 16 bases remaining between them. The CDR3 totals 17 residues. From germline, CDR1 is LNHDA and CDR2 SQIVND (reference sequence). Here the CDR3 reads CASSMSRGYGAKNIQYF. CDR3 coding DNA: TGTGCCAGTAGTATGTCCCGGGGCTACGGGGCCAAAAACATTCAGTACTTC.

This clonotype came up a few times. This chain links TRBV12-3 or TRBV12-4 with TRBJ1-1; D not resolved. The length of the CDR3 is 15 residues. V was clipped by 5 bases and J by 0 bases, with 13 bases between them. CDR3 loop: CASSHADRMNTEAFF. CDR3 DNA sequence: TGTGCCAGCAGTCACGCCGATAGGATGAACACTGAAGCTTTCTTT.

V usage is TRBV7-9 and J usage is TRBJ1-5; a possible D gene is TRBD1 (5 bases). The CDR3 extends over 16 amino acids. Germline CDR1 SEHNR, CDR2 FQNEAQ (reference sequence). The V and J ends lost 0 bases and 2 bases respectively, with 11 bases between them. CDR3 amino acids: CASSLAAGLGNQPQHF. For the CDR3, the DNA is TGTGCCAGCAGCTTAGCCGCAGGGTTGGGCAATCAGCCCCAGCATTTT. The whole variable domain, remainder taken from reference TRBV7-9 and TRBJ1-5, is DTGVSQNPRHKITKRGQNVTFRCDPISEHNRLYWYRQTLGQGPEFLTYFQNEAQLEKSRLLSDRFSAERPKGSFSTLEIQRTEQGDSAMYLCASSLAAGLGNQPQHFGDGTRLSIL.

This clonotype came up many times. The chain combines TRBV7-2 with TRBJ2-5; D is possibly TRBD1 (5 bases). CDR1 and CDR2 from the germline V gene are SGHTA and FQGNSA. The CDR3 is 13 amino acids. Trimming removed 2 bases at V and 5 bases at J, with 9 bases between. The CDR3 reads CASSLYRQETQYF. The CDR3 DNA reads as TGTGCCAGCAGCTTATACAGGCAGGAGACCCAGTACTTC.

This rearrangement joins TRBV6-2 or TRBV6-3 to TRBJ1-5; D call uncertain. V was shortened by 0 bases and J by 0 bases, with 6 bases between the two germline ends. The CDR3 runs to 15 residues. Germline lookup yields CDR1 MNHEY and CDR2 SVGEGT. CDR3 bases: TGTGCCAGCAGTTACTCCATGGATAGCAATCAGCCCCAGCATTTT. It codes for CASSYSMDSNQPQHF.

This clonotype was seen a few times. The rearrangement uses TRBV7-6 and TRBJ1-6; TRBD1 aligns across 10 bases. The length of the CDR3 is 17 residues. Trimming removed 4 bases from V and 7 bases from J; junction bases left unmatched: 10. Germline loops: CDR1 SGHVS, CDR2 FNYEAQ. CDR3 DNA sequence: TGTGCCAGCAGCTCCCTGCCTCCGGGACAGGGGAATTCACCCCTCCACTTT. Protein: CASSSLPPGQGNSPLHF.